This T cell receptor beta chain was obtained from a study of T cell clonotyping in hematopoietic cell transplantation. Whole-study findings and limits: CD4 and CD8 repertoire contributions could not be separated without sorting. Recipient TCR diversity dropped after transplant; expanded clonotypes rose from day 30 to 180.

Blood collection times were about day -28 and days 30, 100, 180 posttransplant. TCRdb's table, derived via immunoSEQ multiplex PCR, lists solely in-frame clones and lacks some. The repertoire holds 29,000 or so clones, roughly nine tenths seen once, with over 8.5% in the top ten. The CDR3 spans 13 residues. Trimming cost V 6 bases and J 5 bases, with 10 bases left between them. The germline gives CDR1 MGHRA, CDR2 YSYEKL. Concerning this clone itself: What it binds is unknown.

This specimen was PBMCs, taken 100 days after allogeneic stem cell transplant. This clonotype was sampled from a female patient aged 50-59 years who had an allogeneic stem cell transplant from a related donor, so the T cells may come from the graft donor. Some clones in this sample may be carry-over from other donors' samples. This sequence joins TRBV4-1 and TRBJ2-2; D gene ambiguous. The CDR3 nucleotides read TGCGCCAGCAGTAGGAGCTCTACCGGGGAGCTGTTTTTT. Its translation: CASSRSSTGELFF.